The entry below describes one T cell receptor beta chain. Its matching antigen is unknown. A much larger clone lies one base from this, so it may be a read error. This sample was included in a study of shared clonotypes between healthy human individuals. Study-wide results and limits: Non-shared clonotypes were found to have lower generation probabilities than the clonotypes that were shared by all four of the sorted-subset donors.

CDR3 length equals 12 residues. Per germline, CDR1 GTSNPN and CDR2 SVGIG (reference sequence). Sequencing used immunoSEQ multiplex PCR; TCRdb keeps in-frame clones, though not all of them. Here the sample spans some 1.1 million clones, roughly 77% being singletons. This sequence originates from a man in his late teens or twenties in good health. Some clones in this sample may be carry-over from other donors' samples. The sequencing input was memory CD4+ T cells from PBMCs. The subset is: CD45RA-negative fraction. J is TRBJ2-3 and V is TRBV30; possible D gene TRBD1, 5 bases. The CDR3 loop is CAWSLETDTRYF. CDR3 bases: TGTGCCTGGAGTCTGGAGACAGATACGCGGTATTTT.